The 32 T cell receptor beta chains below were found in one sample sequenced in a study of glioma-infiltrating T cells (dated by TCRdb to 2016 to 2017). This sample was sequenced with an Illumina MiSeq. The iRepertoire nested amplicon-rescue multiplex PCR (arm-PCR) platform was used to amplify TCR alpha and beta CDR3 regions from RNA. TCRdb ran its own pipeline on the public reads, namely fastp trimming at Q25 and MiXCR clone calling, and kept in-frame beta chains. Each record represents a unique CDR3 protein, reported with the most common genes and DNA among its rows. The table for this sample lists about 410,000 distinct CDR3 sequences; about 40% of them were counted only once. The top ten clonotypes cover approximately 12% of the sample. Sequencing was performed on glioma tissue, nonneoplastic brain tissue, or PBMCs (not recorded which). All receptors derive from a human donor with low-grade glioma or glioblastoma, undergoing nonglioma brain surgery, or in good health (not recorded which).

This clonotype showed up many times. The chain has TRBV28 and TRBJ1-5; 7 bases match TRBD1. The CDR3 consists of 15 residues. The J segment lost 1 base and the V segment lost 8 bases, leaving 8 bases of the junction unmatched. Germline V gives CDR1 MDHEN, CDR2 SYDVKM. CDR3 protein: CASATQGVSNQPQHF. The CDR3 bases are TGTGCCAGCGCTACGCAGGGGGTAAGCAATCAGCCCCAGCATTTT.

The chain combines TRBV20-1 with TRBJ2-1, with 9 bases lining up with TRBD2. The J segment lost 1 base and the V segment lost 3 bases, leaving 7 bases of the junction unmatched. Germline lookup yields CDR1 DFQATT and CDR2 SNEGSKA (reference sequence). This CDR3 spans 16 amino acids. The CDR3 coding sequence is TGCAGTGCTAGTAATAGCGGGAGAGTTTCCTACAATGAGCAGTTCTTC. Residues: CSASNSGRVSYNEQFF.

This clonotype was counted ten times or more. The chain is built from TRBV28 and TRBJ2-1; no reliable D call. CDR3 length equals 15 residues. Germline lookup yields CDR1 MDHEN and CDR2 SYDVKM. Trimming took 6 bases from V and 0 from J, leaving 12 bases between them. The CDR3 DNA reads as TGTGCCAGCAGCCCTCCCCCGAGCTCCTACAATGAGCAGTTCTTC. Encoded protein: CASSPPPSSYNEQFF.

The CDR3 nucleotides read TGTGCCAGCAACAAAAGGGGGACAGGGGACACTGAAGCTTTCTTT. Amino acid sequence: CASNKRGTGDTEAFF. The rearrangement links TRBV6-6 to TRBJ1-1, with 10 nucleotides matching TRBD1. The ends lost 7 bases at V and 3 bases at J; junction bases unmatched: 8. CDR3 length equals 15 residues. From germline, CDR1 is MNHNY and CDR2 SVGAGI (reference sequence).

The V and J genes are TRBV7-2 and TRBJ2-1; D unresolved. V lost 4 bases to trimming and J lost 0 bases, with 10 bases between them. The CDR3 extends over 15 amino acids. Per the germline V gene, CDR1 is SGHTA and CDR2 is FQGNSA. CDR3 amino acids: CASSYGQSSYNEQFF. The CDR3 coding sequence is TGTGCCAGCAGCTACGGGCAAAGCTCCTACAATGAGCAGTTCTTC.

This clonotype was detected ten times or more. J is TRBJ1-2 and V is TRBV6-1, with TRBD1 identical over 8 bases. CDR1 and CDR2 from the germline V gene are MNHNS and SASEGT. V lost 2 bases to trimming and J lost 0 bases; unmatched junction nucleotides: 11. The CDR3 is 18 amino acids. The CDR3 loop reads CASSEQGHGTGSNYGYTF. CDR3 sequence (DNA): TGTGCCAGCAGTGAACAGGGTCACGGGACAGGTTCTAACTATGGCTACACCTTC.

Points on this clonotype: A read error may account for a junction end that differs from germline. J is TRBJ2-5 and V is TRBV6-1, with 15 bases fitting TRBD2. The CDR3 has 20 residues. Looked up from germline, CDR1 is MNHNS and CDR2 is SASEGT. In DNA form, the CDR3 reads TGTGCCATCAGTGAGTCTCCGGGACTAGCGGGAGGCCCCCCCCAAGAGAGCCAGTACTTC. It translates to CAISESPGLAGGPPQESQYF.

This clonotype showed up just a few times. The chain has TRBV28 and TRBJ2-1; D is unresolved. The length of the CDR3 is 14 residues. Germline loops: CDR1 MDHEN, CDR2 SYDVKM. Trimming shortened V by 7 bases and J by 3 bases, and 13 bases separated the two germline ends. The CDR3 coding sequence is TGTGCCAGCAACCTAAGGGCTCGCTACAATGAGCAGTTCTTC. Residues: CASNLRARYNEQFF.

In regard to this clonotype: This may be a read error: a much more frequent sequence differs by one nucleotide. The gene calls are TRBV28 and TRBJ2-5; D is possibly TRBD2 (5 bases). The V gene lost 4 bases and the J gene lost 4 bases, with 19 bases spanning the gap. There are 16 residues in the CDR3. Germline CDR1 reads MDHEN; CDR2 reads SYDVKM. In DNA, the CDR3 is TGTGCCAGCAGTTCCGTACTAGGCCCGTTTGTAGAGACCCAGTACTTC. Translating gives CASSSVLGPFVETQYF.

This clonotype was recorded at least ten times. The chain employs TRBV6-2 or TRBV6-3 and TRBJ2-1; 8 bases are shared with TRBD2. V shed 4 bases, J shed 8 bases, and the junction held 10 bases outside the gene matches. Germline CDR1 and CDR2: MNHEY and SVGEGT. This CDR3 comprises 15 residues. CDR3 nucleotides: TGTGCCAGCAGTTTGGTCCAGCGGGAGCGCGATGAGCAGTTCTTC. Protein product: CASSLVQRERDEQFF.

Turning to this clonotype: A read error may explain this, as a much larger clone is one base away. The chain couples TRBV7-2 to TRBJ2-1; 10 bases are a match to TRBD2. There are 17 residues in the CDR3. The germline gives CDR1 SGHTA, CDR2 FQGNSA. CDR3 nucleotides: TGTGCCAGCAGCCACGAAAAGCGGGAGGGTTCCTACAGTGAGCAGTTCTTC. Protein sequence: CASSHEKREGSYSEQFF. Full variable domain (rest looked up from reference TRBV7-2 and TRBJ2-1): GAGVSQSPSNKVTEKGKDVELRCDPISGHTALYWYRQSLGQGLEFLIYFQGNSAPDKSGLPSDRFSAERTGGSVSTLTIQRTQQEDSAVYLCASSHEKREGSYSEQFFGPGTRLTVL.

This rearrangement joins TRBV4-1 to TRBJ2-1, with D possibly being TRBD2 (6 bases). CDR3 length: 15 amino acids. Trimming took 5 bases from V and 9 from J, leaving 20 bases between them. Germline CDR1 and CDR2: MGHRA and YSYEKL. CDR3 nucleotide sequence: TGCGCCAGCAGCAAAGGGGCAGGGACTTACGTTGAGCAGTTCTTC. It codes for CASSKGAGTYVEQFF.

The rearrangement joins TRBV12-3 or TRBV12-4 to TRBJ2-5, with no clear D. This CDR3 region has 14 residues. V was cut by 3 bases and J by 1 base, with 9 bases left in between. CDR3 protein: CASSFNTIQETQYF. The CDR3 DNA is TGTGCCAGCAGTTTTAATACTATCCAAGAGACCCAGTACTTC.

This clonotype was recorded many times. V and J are TRBV7-2 and TRBJ1-3; D call uncertain. The CDR3 is 13 residues long. The germline gives CDR1 SGHTA, CDR2 FQGNSA. The V gene lost 7 bases and the J gene lost 2 bases, with 9 bases spanning the gap. The chain's CDR3 is CASTRTAGNTIYF. The CDR3 DNA follows: TGTGCCAGCACCAGGACTGCTGGAAACACCATATATTTT.

The J gene is TRBJ1-1, the V gene TRBV19; 7 nucleotides align to TRBD1. The germline V gene encodes CDR1 LNHDA and CDR2 SQIVND (reference sequence). The CDR3 loop spans 16 amino acids. Germline trimming cut 3 bases from V and 0 bases from J; bases unmatched to any gene: 7. The CDR3 sequence is CASSIRDSWMNTEAFF. Written as DNA, the CDR3 is TGTGCCAGTAGTATCCGGGACAGTTGGATGAACACTGAAGCTTTCTTT.

In its sample, this clonotype was seen many times. CDR3 loop: CSPRASGTDTQYF. CDR3 DNA: TGCAGTCCCCGGGCTAGCGGCACAGATACGCAGTATTTT. V usage is TRBV20-1 and J usage is TRBJ2-3; a possible D gene is TRBD2 (6 bases). Trimming removed 8 bases at V and 1 base at J, with 13 bases between. Germline CDR1 DFQATT, CDR2 SNEGSKA (reference sequence). The CDR3 covers 13 residues.

About this clonotype: This may arise from a read error, as a much more abundant clone is one base away. The chain is built from TRBV6-6 and TRBJ2-2; D is uncertain. The V end was cut by 6 bases, the J end by 0 bases, with 11 bases between. From germline, CDR1 is MNHNY and CDR2 SVGAGI (reference sequence). This CDR3 is built from 15 residues. CDR3 coding DNA: TGTGCCAGCAGCCGCCCTCCGACGAACACCGGGGAGCTGTTTTTT. Protein: CASSRPPTNTGELFF.

Details on this clonotype: Possible read error: a much larger clone is one base away. The CDR3 bases are TGCAGTGCCCCACCTAGCGGAGCCACAGATACGCAGTATTTT. The encoded protein is CSAPPSGATDTQYF. J is TRBJ2-3 and V is TRBV20-1, with 7 nucleotides matching TRBD2. Germline values: CDR1 DFQATT, CDR2 SNEGSKA (reference sequence). The length of the CDR3 is 14 residues. The junction had 8 bases not matched to a gene; V was cut back by 6 bases and J by 2 bases.

This clonotype was counted between two and nine times. DNA for the CDR3: TGTGCCAGCAGTCGGACAGGGAGCTCCTATAATTCACCCCTCCACTTT. Amino acid sequence: CASSRTGSSYNSPLHF. This chain uses TRBV2 with TRBJ1-6, with TRBD1 identical over 8 bases. The CDR3 length is 16 residues. In germline, CDR1 is SNHLY, CDR2 FYNNEI. The J segment lost 0 bases and the V segment lost 5 bases, leaving 3 bases of the junction unmatched.

For this clonotype: A much more abundant neighbour one base away suggests this may be a read error. The CDR3 sequence is CANSSLAGSSDTQYF. As DNA, the CDR3 is TGTGCCAACAGTTCCTTAGCGGGAAGTTCAGATACGCAGTATTTT. This rearrangement joins TRBV27 to TRBJ2-3; TRBD2 agrees at 8 bases. The germline V gene encodes CDR1 MNHEY and CDR2 SMNVEV (reference sequence). The CDR3 has 15 residues.

The chain joins TRBV6-1 to TRBJ2-1; 8 bases line up with TRBD2. V gave up 6 bases and J gave up 7 bases; unmatched junction bases: 11. This CDR3 has 15 residues. In germline, CDR1 is MNHNS, CDR2 SASEGT. The CDR3 DNA is TGTGCCAGCAGCTCTTTCGGGGGGGAGAGTAATGAGCAGTTCTTC. Translating gives CASSSFGGESNEQFF.

Many counts were recorded for this clonotype. The V gene is TRBV20-1, the J gene TRBJ2-3, with 11 nucleotides matching TRBD2. V shed 4 bases and J 2 bases; nucleotides not matched to a gene: 8. CDR1 and CDR2 (germline): DFQATT, SNEGSKA (reference sequence). The length of the CDR3 is 16 residues. The CDR3, as DNA: TGCAGTGCTATAAATCCGGGACTAGCGGACACAGATACGCAGTATTTT. Protein: CSAINPGLADTDTQYF.

V and J are TRBV4-2 and TRBJ2-1; no reliable D call. This CDR3 is 16 amino acids long. Germline CDR1 reads LGHNA; CDR2 reads YNFKEQ. Deletions cut 0 bases from V and 2 bases from J, with 11 bases between. The CDR3 DNA reads TGTGCCAGCAGCCAAGACTCGACCGGAGCCTACAATGAGCAGTTCTTC. Its translation is CASSQDSTGAYNEQFF.

This rearrangement joins TRBV7-9 to TRBJ2-1; D call uncertain. The CDR3 runs 16 residues. Trimming shortened V by 2 bases and J by 10 bases, and 21 bases separated the two germline ends. Germline loops: CDR1 SEHNR, CDR2 FQNEAQ (reference sequence). The CDR3 nucleotides read TGTGCCAGCAGCTTAATGGACCTAATATACAATGGAGAGCAGTTCTTC. Translated: CASSLMDLIYNGEQFF. Together with reference TRBV7-9 and TRBJ2-1, the CDR3 gives the full variable domain: DTGVSQNPRHKITKRGQNVTFRCDPISEHNRLYWYRQTLGQGPEFLTYFQNEAQLEKSRLLSDRFSAERPKGSFSTLEIQRTEQGDSAMYLCASSLMDLIYNGEQFFGPGTRLTVL.

This clonotype was picked up many times. The gene calls are TRBV27 and TRBJ1-2; D may be TRBD1 (5 bases). Germline CDR1 MNHEY, CDR2 SMNVEV (reference sequence). V dropped 5 bases and J dropped 6 bases, with 16 bases sitting between them. This CDR3 comprises 14 residues. For the CDR3, the DNA is TGTGCCAGCAGTCCCGGACTAGTACAGGATGGCTACACCTTC. It translates to CASSPGLVQDGYTF.

V and J are TRBV2 and TRBJ2-5; D not resolved. The V and J ends lost 4 bases and 2 bases respectively, with 8 bases between them. There are 13 residues in the CDR3. Germline assignment: CDR1 SNHLY and CDR2 FYNNEI. DNA of the CDR3: TGTGCCAGCAGTGTGGTGATTCAAGAGACCCAGTACTTC. The encoded protein is CASSVVIQETQYF.

This clonotype was counted between two and nine times. CDR3 nucleotides: TGTGCCAGCAGCCTGGGACACACTAACACTGAAGCTTTCTTT. The encoded protein is CASSLGHTNTEAFF. J is TRBJ1-1 and V is TRBV5-8; D may be TRBD1 (6 bases). This CDR3 region has 14 residues. Trimming left V 4 bases short and J 2 bases short, with 12 bases between. Germline V CDR1 and CDR2: SGHTS, YDEGEE.

This chain joins TRBV4-1 and TRBJ1-4, with D perhaps matching TRBD1 (5 bases). Germline CDR1 and CDR2: MGHRA and YSYEKL. The V end lost 0 bases, the J end lost 3 bases, and 8 bases lay between the germline ends. The CDR3 loop spans 15 amino acids. The CDR3 DNA reads as TGCGCCAGCAGCCAAGAGGGACGGCCTAATGAAAAACTGTTTTTT. Translating gives CASSQEGRPNEKLFF.

V gene TRBV7-2 combines with J gene TRBJ2-7, with 7 positions matching TRBD2. V was pared by 7 bases and J by 6 bases, with 18 bases of the junction left unmatched. Per germline, CDR1 SGHTA and CDR2 FQGNSA. The CDR3 contains 16 residues. The CDR3 DNA is TGTGCCAGCACCCTTCCGTCCTGGCGGGAGATCGGCGAGCAGTACTTC. It encodes CASTLPSWREIGEQYF. Full variable domain (outside the CDR3, taken from reference TRBV7-2 and TRBJ2-7): GAGVSQSPSNKVTEKGKDVELRCDPISGHTALYWYRQSLGQGLEFLIYFQGNSAPDKSGLPSDRFSAERTGGSVSTLTIQRTQQEDSAVYLCASTLPSWREIGEQYFGPGTRLTVT.

This clonotype was detected once. The V gene is TRBV29-1, the J gene TRBJ1-5; no definite D call. This CDR3 contains 12 residues. The V and J ends lost 7 bases and 2 bases respectively, with 9 bases between them. Germline V CDR1 and CDR2: SQVTM, ANQGSEA. CDR3 protein: CSAGKGNQPQHF. The DNA of the CDR3 is TGCAGCGCGGGGAAGGGCAATCAGCCCCAGCATTTT.

This clonotype was observed many times. The chain uses TRBV6-2 or TRBV6-3 and TRBJ1-2; the D gene is possibly TRBD1 (6 bases). V lost 2 bases, J lost 8 bases, and 15 bases lay in between. Per the germline V gene, CDR1 is MNHEY and CDR2 is SVGEGT. The CDR3 length is 14 residues. CDR3 in amino acids: CASSYRRTAEGYTF. CDR3 DNA sequence: TGTGCCAGCAGTTACCGTCGGACAGCGGAAGGCTACACCTTC.

The V and J genes are TRBV28 and TRBJ2-5; 10 nucleotides line up with TRBD2. This CDR3 is 15 amino acids long. V was clipped by 3 bases and J by 6 bases; unmatched bases: 7. Germline assignment: CDR1 MDHEN and CDR2 SYDVKM. The CDR3 bases are TGTGCCAGCAGTTTGTCTCTAGCGGGAGTACAGACCCAGTACTTC. Amino acid sequence: CASSLSLAGVQTQYF.